Shown below are 27 T cell receptor beta chains from a single sample sequenced in a study of blood T cell repertoires in COVID-19. The assay was immunoSEQ multiplex PCR, and TCRdb's table has in-frame clones only and misses some. The sample has around 300,000 clones, about 90% seen once. Sequenced input: peripheral blood. All receptors come from a woman in her thirties or forties with COVID-19, enrolled during active disease.

The chain has TRBV5-1 and TRBJ2-5; 11 bases are shared with TRBD2. V was clipped by 0 bases and J by 1 base; unmatched bases: 2. Germline values: CDR1 SGHRS, CDR2 YFSETQ. The length of the CDR3 is 16 residues. The CDR3 region has the DNA TGCGCCAGCAGCTTGGGACTAGCGGGACCCCAAGAGACCCAGTACTTC. Translated, it gives CASSLGLAGPQETQYF.

The chain carries TRBV5-1 and TRBJ2-7; D is perhaps TRBD2 (5 bases). The CDR3 is 13 residues long. Germline lookup yields CDR1 SGHRS and CDR2 YFSETQ. V was trimmed by 0 bases and J by 3 bases, leaving 7 bases between them. In DNA, the CDR3 is TGCGCCAGCAGCTTGGAGAGGGACTACGAGCAGTACTTC. Its protein is CASSLERDYEQYF.

The genes are TRBV5-1 and TRBJ2-3; 14 positions match TRBD2. The CDR3 has 18 amino acids. The germline V gene has CDR1 SGHRS and CDR2 YFSETQ. V was clipped by 4 bases and J by 1 base; unmatched bases: 8. The CDR3 DNA reads as TGCGCCAGCAGCCCCGGGACTAGCGGGAGTTGGGGCACAGATACGCAGTATTTT. This translates into CASSPGTSGSWGTDTQYF.

CDR3 region: CASSEASAGGYTF. CDR3 DNA sequence: TGTGCCAGCAGTGAGGCATCTGCGGGCGGCTACACCTTC. This chain joins TRBV6-1 and TRBJ1-2; D is undetermined. V was pared by 3 bases and J by 8 bases, with 13 bases between. The CDR3 has 13 residues. CDR1 MNHNS and CDR2 SASEGT come from the germline V gene.

The rearrangement joins TRBV29-1 to TRBJ2-5; D not certain. V was shortened by 7 bases and J by 4 bases, with 7 bases between the two germline ends. CDR1 SQVTM and CDR2 ANQGSEA come from the germline V gene. The CDR3 runs 10 residues. The CDR3 spells CSAGGETQYF. The DNA for the CDR3 is TGCAGCGCCGGTGGAGAGACCCAGTACTTC.

The genes are TRBV7-3 and TRBJ1-4; D is uncertain. CDR3 size: 13 residues. Per germline, CDR1 SGHTA and CDR2 FQGTGA. As DNA, the CDR3 is TGTCAGAATCGAGGTCTCCTATGGGAAAAACTGTTTTTT. Amino acids: CQNRGLLWEKLFF.

CDR3 amino acids: CASSIRRQLNSPLHF. In DNA form, the CDR3 reads TGTGCCAGTAGTATAAGGAGGCAGCTTAATTCACCCCTCCACTTT. The rearrangement uses TRBV19 and TRBJ1-6, with D unresolved. Per the germline V gene, CDR1 is LNHDA and CDR2 is SQIVND (reference sequence). V was cut by 2 bases and J by 6 bases, with 11 bases left in between. CDR3 length: 15 amino acids. The full variable domain, completed using reference TRBV19 and TRBJ1-6, is DGGITQSPKYLFRKEGQNVTLSCEQNLNHDAMYWYRQDPGQGLRLIYYSQIVNDFQKGDIAEGYSVSREKKESFPLTVTSAQKNPTAFYLCASSIRRQLNSPLHFGNGTRLTVT.

This chain links TRBV19 with TRBJ1-1; no reliable D call. The CDR3 length is 14 residues. Germline V lookup: CDR1 LNHDA, CDR2 SQIVND (reference sequence). V was cut by 3 bases and J by 0 bases, with 8 bases left in between. CDR3 bases: TGTGCCAGTAGTATTGGACTCTTGAACACTGAAGCTTTCTTT. Protein: CASSIGLLNTEAFF.

In its sample, this clone was seen once. The chain links TRBV3-1 (or the pseudogene TRBV3-2) to TRBJ1-3; possibly TRBD1 for D (6 bases). The CDR3 runs to 15 residues. The V end was cut by 5 bases, the J end by 0 bases, with 11 bases between. The germline CDR1 and CDR2 sequences are LGHDT and YNNKEL (reference sequence). This chain's CDR3 is CASSTGTLSGNTIYF. The CDR3 nucleotides are TGTGCCAGCAGCACAGGGACGCTCTCTGGAAACACCATATATTTT.

The chain is built from TRBV19 and TRBJ1-5; 9 positions agree with TRBD1. The CDR3 runs 14 residues. J gave up 7 bases and V 3 bases, and 4 bases lay outside the gene matches. Germline values: CDR1 LNHDA, CDR2 SQIVND (reference sequence). The CDR3 coding sequence is TGTGCCAGTAGTATTTGGACAGGGGAACAGCCCCAGCATTTT. It codes for CASSIWTGEQPQHF.

The rearrangement joins TRBV6-2 or TRBV6-3 to TRBJ2-2; D is unclear. V lost 2 bases and J 1 base, leaving 11 bases between the germline ends. The CDR3 consists of 16 residues. Germline assignment: CDR1 MNHEY and CDR2 SVGEGT. Here the CDR3 reads CASSYVPPGNTGELFF. CDR3 nucleotide sequence: TGTGCCAGCAGTTACGTACCACCAGGGAACACCGGGGAGCTGTTTTTT.

The V gene is TRBV6-2 or TRBV6-3, the J gene TRBJ1-4, with D uncertain. Trimming removed 6 bases at V and 0 bases at J, with 8 bases between. Germline V CDR1 and CDR2: MNHEY, SVGEGT. The CDR3 extends over 14 amino acids. The CDR3 loop reads CASSPATTNEKLFF. DNA of the CDR3: TGTGCCAGCAGCCCGGCCACAACTAATGAAAAACTGTTTTTT.

CDR3 protein: CASSTHRVLGEKLFF. CDR3 DNA: TGCGCCAGCAGCACCCACAGGGTCCTTGGGGAAAAACTGTTTTTT. J is TRBJ1-4 and V is TRBV4-3; maybe TRBD1 (6 bases). Germline V gene lookup returns CDR1 LGHNA and CDR2 YSLEER. The CDR3 has 15 amino acids. Between the trimmed V and J ends, which lost 5 bases and 8 bases, there was a span of 18 bases.

The V gene is TRBV7-2, the J gene TRBJ1-5, with 8 bases lining up with TRBD1. V lost 5 bases and J lost 5; bases outside the gene matches: 11. The CDR3 consists of 16 residues. In germline, CDR1 is SGHTA, CDR2 FQGNSA. CDR3 amino acids: CASSPPSGTGYQPQHF. Written as DNA, the CDR3 is TGTGCCAGCAGCCCACCATCCGGGACAGGTTATCAGCCCCAGCATTTT.

CDR3: CASSRQGNTEAFF. CDR3 DNA: TGCGCCAGCAGCCGACAGGGGAACACTGAAGCTTTCTTT. This sequence joins TRBV5-1 and TRBJ1-1; 7 bases map to TRBD1. The CDR3 has 13 residues. V gave up 4 bases and J gave up 1 base; unmatched junction bases: 1. Germline V gives CDR1 SGHRS, CDR2 YFSETQ.

This chain uses TRBV6-4 with TRBJ1-5, with 11 bases aligning to TRBD1. CDR1 is MRHNA and CDR2 is SNTAGT in the germline V gene. V gave up 0 bases and J gave up 2 bases; unmatched junction bases: 6. This CDR3 has 18 residues. CDR3 in DNA: TGTGCCAGCAGTGACTCGAATGGACAGGGGGCAGGCAATCAGCCCCAGCATTTT. It specifies CASSDSNGQGAGNQPQHF.

This rearrangement joins TRBV4-3 to TRBJ2-1, with 7 positions matching TRBD2. Germline CDR1 and CDR2: LGHNA and YSLEER. The CDR3 is 19 residues long. Germline trimming cut 1 base from V and 1 base from J; bases unmatched to any gene: 13. The CDR3 DNA reads TGCGCCAGCAGCCAAGTAAGAGCGGGACCTTTTAAATCCTACAATGAGCAGTTCTTC. Protein: CASSQVRAGPFKSYNEQFF.

This sequence joins TRBV4-2 and TRBJ1-3, with TRBD1 matching 7 bases. The CDR3 spans 15 residues. The V and J ends lost 1 base and 6 bases, in that order; junction bases with no gene match: 6. CDR1 is LGHNA and CDR2 is YNFKEQ in the germline V gene. For the CDR3, the DNA is TGTGCCAGCAGCCAAGTAGGGACAGTCGCAAACACCATATATTTT. It yields the protein CASSQVGTVANTIYF.

V gene TRBV23-1 combines with J gene TRBJ1-4, with 7 bases that match TRBD1. TRBV23-1 carries the ORF label, with uncertain function. With V trimmed by 3 bases and J by 0 bases, 7 bases remained unmatched. CDR3 length: 17 amino acids. This chain's CDR3 is CASSHSGTAATNEKLFF. Written as DNA, the CDR3 is TGCGCCAGCAGTCATTCCGGGACAGCTGCAACTAATGAAAAACTGTTTTTT.

The chain carries TRBV6-2 or TRBV6-3 and TRBJ2-6; no definite D call. The CDR3 has 16 amino acids. Per germline, CDR1 MNHEY and CDR2 SVGEGT. V lost 2 bases and J 1 base, leaving 9 bases between the germline ends. Here the CDR3 DNA reads TGTGCCAGCAGTTACAGCTCCTTTTCTGGGGCCAACGTCCTGACTTTC. Its translation: CASSYSSFSGANVLTF.

This clone was observed once. The chain recombines TRBV6-5 with TRBJ2-7; 8 positions match TRBD2. The CDR3 covers 14 residues. The germline CDR1 and CDR2 sequences are MNHEY and SVGAGI. The V gene end was trimmed by 7 bases and the J gene end by 6 bases; junction bases not matched to a gene: 11. The CDR3 DNA is TGTGCCAGCACTTTACAAGGACTAGCTCTCGAGCAGTACTTC. Translated, it gives CASTLQGLALEQYF.

CDR3 nucleotide sequence: TGTGCCAGTAGTTTGGACACGAGCTCTGGAAACACCATATATTTT. Protein product: CASSLDTSSGNTIYF. The V call is TRBV19, the J call TRBJ1-3; D may be TRBD1 (5 bases). Germline V gene sequence: CDR1 LNHDA, CDR2 SQIVND (reference sequence). The V and J ends lost 5 bases and 0 bases respectively, with 11 bases between them. This CDR3 is 15 amino acids long.

The chain joins TRBV6-1 to TRBJ1-2; 7 bases match TRBD1. The CDR3 is 16 amino acids. Germline-derived CDR1 and CDR2 are MNHNS and SASEGT. The V gene end was trimmed by 1 base and the J gene end by 3 bases; junction bases not matched to a gene: 8. DNA for the CDR3: TGTGCCAGCAGTGAAGAACCAGGGGGGCCTTACTATGGCTACACCTTC. It translates to CASSEEPGGPYYGYTF.

The genes are TRBV6-1 and TRBJ2-5; no clear D. The germline V gene has CDR1 MNHNS and CDR2 SASEGT. Between the trimmed V and J ends, which lost 1 base and 1 base, there was a span of 7 bases. This CDR3 is built from 14 residues. CDR3: CASSEGLFQETQYF. CDR3 DNA sequence: TGTGCCAGCAGTGAAGGGCTCTTCCAAGAGACCCAGTACTTC.

The chain has TRBV25-1 and TRBJ1-5; TRBD1 is a possible D gene (5 bases). Per germline, CDR1 MGHDK and CDR2 SYGVNS. The CDR3 runs to 12 residues. V was clipped by 11 bases and J by 6 bases, with 14 bases between them. DNA of the CDR3: TGTGCCCGGCGCAGGGATCCTCAGCCCCAGCATTTT. Amino acid sequence: CARRRDPQPQHF. The full variable domain, in which reference TRBV25-1 and TRBJ1-5 provide the parts outside the CDR3, is EADIYQTPRYLVIGTGKKITLECSQTMGHDKMYWYQQDPGMELHLIHYSYGVNSTEKGDLSSESTVSRIRTEHFPLTLESARPSHTSQYLCARRRDPQPQHFGDGTRLSIL.

The chain is built from TRBV19 and TRBJ1-3; D gene ambiguous. CDR3 size: 14 residues. V lost 6 bases and J 0 bases, leaving 9 bases between the germline ends. The germline gives CDR1 LNHDA, CDR2 SQIVND (reference sequence). DNA for the CDR3: TGTGCCAGTAGCGAATCTAACTCTGGAAACACCATATATTTT. Translation gives CASSESNSGNTIYF. Based on the CDR3 plus reference TRBV19 and TRBJ1-3, the full variable domain is DGGITQSPKYLFRKEGQNVTLSCEQNLNHDAMYWYRQDPGQGLRLIYYSQIVNDFQKGDIAEGYSVSREKKESFPLTVTSAQKNPTAFYLCASSESNSGNTIYFGEGSWLTVV.

The sample holds one count of this clone. J is TRBJ2-1 and V is TRBV5-1; TRBD1 matches at 11 bases. Germline V gene data show CDR1 as SGHRS and CDR2 as YFSETQ. The CDR3 is made up of 16 amino acids. V shed 4 bases and J 5 bases; nucleotides not matched to a gene: 8. The CDR3, as DNA: TGCGCCAGCAGCCCGGGACAGGGGGATGCCAACAATGAGCAGTTCTTC. Its protein is CASSPGQGDANNEQFF.